This note documents a single TCR beta chain sequence. Only in-frame clones appear in the TCRdb table, and some are missing; sequencing was by immunoSEQ multiplex PCR. Among 250,000 to 300,000 clones listed, roughly 90% were seen once. Participants came from roughly 25 US areas, aged roughly 18 to 95 years. Participants had their cohort set by participant-reported clinical history. Per the germline V gene, CDR1 is LNHDA and CDR2 is SQIVND (reference sequence). The V gene end was trimmed by 5 bases and the J gene end by 3 bases; junction bases not matched to a gene: 4. The CDR3 loop spans 16 amino acids. The data were obtained in a study of blood T cell repertoires in COVID-19. At the level of the study: Material from acute and convalescent COVID-19 was sourced from the United States, Italy and Spain. Sample material is recorded as cDNA or gDNA derived from T cells, B-cell-depleted T cells, or PBMCs.

This clonotype originated in a woman aged 25 to 45 who had recovered from COVID-19. This chain uses TRBV19 with TRBJ2-3, with 14 nucleotides matching TRBD2. Sequenced: PBMCs or T cells enriched from blood (not recorded which). The CDR3 bases are TGTGCCAGTAGTCCACGACTAGCGGGAGGGACAGATACGCAGTATTTT. Protein sequence: CASSPRLAGGTDTQYF.